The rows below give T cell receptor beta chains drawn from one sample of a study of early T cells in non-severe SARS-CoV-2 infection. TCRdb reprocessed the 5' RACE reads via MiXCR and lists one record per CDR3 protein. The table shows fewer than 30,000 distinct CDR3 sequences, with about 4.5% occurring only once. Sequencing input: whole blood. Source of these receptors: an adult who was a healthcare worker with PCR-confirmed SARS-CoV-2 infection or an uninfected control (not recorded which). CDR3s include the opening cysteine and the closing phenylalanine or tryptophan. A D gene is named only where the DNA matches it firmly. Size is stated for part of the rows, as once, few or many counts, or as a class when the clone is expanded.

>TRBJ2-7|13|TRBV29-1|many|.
CSVGAANSYEQYF
TGCAGCGTTGGGGCCGCGAATTCCTACGAGCAGTACTTC
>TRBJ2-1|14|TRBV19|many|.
CASRASRVGNEQFF
TGTGCCAGTAGAGCTAGTCGGGTTGGCAATGAGCAGTTCTTC
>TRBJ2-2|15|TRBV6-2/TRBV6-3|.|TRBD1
CASSYRGRLAGELFF
TGTGCCAGCAGTTACAGGGGGCGTTTGGCCGGGGAGCTGTTTTTT
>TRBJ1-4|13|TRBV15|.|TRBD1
CATSNRGNEKLFF
TGTGCCACCAGCAACAGGGGGAATGAAAAACTGTTTTTT
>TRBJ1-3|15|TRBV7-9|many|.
CASIPLINGGNTIYF
TGTGCCAGCATCCCGCTTATAAACGGAGGAAACACCATATATTTT
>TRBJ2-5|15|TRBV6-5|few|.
CASSHDRSLGETQYF
TGTGCCAGCAGTCATGACAGGTCCTTGGGGGAGACCCAGTACTTC
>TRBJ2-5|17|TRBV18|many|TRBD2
CASSPPEREWGIETQYF
TGTGCCAGCTCACCACCGGAGCGGGAGTGGGGAATAGAGACCCAGTACTTC
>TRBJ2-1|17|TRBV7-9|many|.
CASSLRGMGGIYNEQFF
TGTGCCAGCAGCCTAAGAGGTATGGGGGGCATCTACAATGAGCAGTTCTTC
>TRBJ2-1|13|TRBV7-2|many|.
CASSPQSRSEQFF
TGTGCCAGCAGCCCCCAAAGCCGAAGTGAGCAGTTCTTC
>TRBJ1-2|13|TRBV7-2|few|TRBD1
CASSATGGYGYTF
TGTGCCAGCAGCGCAACAGGGGGCTATGGCTACACCTTC
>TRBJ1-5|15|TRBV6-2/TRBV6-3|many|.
CASRAWGFGNQPQHF
TGTGCCAGCAGGGCTTGGGGGTTCGGAAATCAGCCCCAGCATTTT